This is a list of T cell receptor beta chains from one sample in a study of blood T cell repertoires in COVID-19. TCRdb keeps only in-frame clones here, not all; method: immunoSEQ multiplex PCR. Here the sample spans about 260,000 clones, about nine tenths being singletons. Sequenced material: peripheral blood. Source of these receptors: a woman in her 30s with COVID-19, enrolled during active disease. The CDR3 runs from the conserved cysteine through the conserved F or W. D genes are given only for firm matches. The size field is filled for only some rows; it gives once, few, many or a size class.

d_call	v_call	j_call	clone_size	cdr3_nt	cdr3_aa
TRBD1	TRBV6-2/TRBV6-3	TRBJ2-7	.	TGTGCCAGCAGTTCAGCAGGGGGCGGTTACGAGCAGTACTTC	CASSSAGGGYEQYF
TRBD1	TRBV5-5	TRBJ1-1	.	TGTGCCAGCAGCCAGGGGGCGAACACTGAAGCTTTCTTT	CASSQGANTEAFF
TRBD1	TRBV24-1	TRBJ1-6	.	TGTGCCACCAGTGATAGGACAGGGGGCTTGAGCTCCTATAATTCACCCCTCCACTTT	CATSDRTGGLSSYNSPLHF
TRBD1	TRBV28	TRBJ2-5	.	TGTGCCAGCAGCCTTCCGGACAGGGGAGAGACCCAGTACTTC	CASSLPDRGETQYF
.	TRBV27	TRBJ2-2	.	TGTGCCAGCAGTCCCAGGAACACCGGGGAGCTGTTTTTT	CASSPRNTGELFF
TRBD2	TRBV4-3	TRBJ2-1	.	TGCGCCAGCAGCCCGTACTCTAGCGGGAATCGTAATGAGCAGTTCTTC	CASSPYSSGNRNEQFF
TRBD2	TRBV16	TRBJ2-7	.	TGTGCCAGCAGCCAGGCCCCGGGGGGAAAAATCGAGCAGTACTTC	CASSQAPGGKIEQYF
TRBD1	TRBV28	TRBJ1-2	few	TGTGCCACCGACCGGGACAGGGGCTCTGGCTACACCTTC	CATDRDRGSGYTF
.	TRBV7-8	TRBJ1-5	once	TGTGCCAGCAGCTTAGACCCAGTGGGGGCTAGCAATCAGCCCCAGCATTTT	CASSLDPVGASNQPQHF
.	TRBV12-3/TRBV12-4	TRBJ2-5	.	TGTGCCAGCAGTTTAAGAGGAGAAGAGACCCAGTACTTC	CASSLRGEETQYF
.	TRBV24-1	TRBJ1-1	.	TGTGCCACCAGTGAATCCGGGACACCCACTGAAGCTTTCTTT	CATSESGTPTEAFF
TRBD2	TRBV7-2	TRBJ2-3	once	TGTGCCAGCAGCTTGACCGGGAGGGACACAGATACGCAGTATTTT	CASSLTGRDTDTQYF
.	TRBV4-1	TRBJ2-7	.	TGCGCCAGCAGCCCGTGGGGGGTAGGGATCGTGTACGAGCAGTACTTC	CASSPWGVGIVYEQYF
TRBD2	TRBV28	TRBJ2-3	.	TGTGCCAGCAGTTTAAATCTGGGACTAGCGGATAGCACAGATACGCAGTATTTT	CASSLNLGLADSTDTQYF
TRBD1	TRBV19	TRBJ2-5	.	TGTGCGACAGGGCCCTGGGGAGAGACCCAGTACTTC	CATGPWGETQYF
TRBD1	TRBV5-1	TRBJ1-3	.	TGCGCCAGCAGCGCCACCCCGGGACAGGGGGCAGGCACCATATATTTT	CASSATPGQGAGTIYF
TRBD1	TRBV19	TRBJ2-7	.	TGTGCCAGTAGTCTACAGGGGCCACCTGGTTACGAGCAGTACTTC	CASSLQGPPGYEQYF
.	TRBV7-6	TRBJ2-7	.	TGTGCCAGCAGCTCGAGGGGGGGAGGCCCATCCTACGAGCAGTACTTC	CASSSRGGGPSYEQYF
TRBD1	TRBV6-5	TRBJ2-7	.	TGTGCCAGCGAGACAGGGGGGTTACAGAACGAGCAGTACTTC	CASETGGLQNEQYF
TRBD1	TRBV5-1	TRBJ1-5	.	TGCGCCAGCAGCCTGACAGGGAAGAATCAGCCCCAGCATTTT	CASSLTGKNQPQHF
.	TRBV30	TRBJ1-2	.	TGTGCCTGGACCCGACCGCCCGAACCGGAGGGCTACACCTTC	CAWTRPPEPEGYTF
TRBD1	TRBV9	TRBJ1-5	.	TGTGCCAGCAGCGTAGGACAGGGGGGGAGTGAGCCCCAGCATTTT	CASSVGQGGSEPQHF
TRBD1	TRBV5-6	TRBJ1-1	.	TGTGCCAGCAGCGGGGGGACAGGGTTGAACACTGAAGCTTTCTTT	CASSGGTGLNTEAFF
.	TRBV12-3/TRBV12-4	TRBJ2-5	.	TGTGCCAGCAGTTTGAGAGAGACCCAGTACTTC	CASSLRETQYF
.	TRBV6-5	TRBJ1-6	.	TGTGCCAGCAGTTACTCAGGGGTGGGCAATTCACCCCTCCACTTT	CASSYSGVGNSPLHF
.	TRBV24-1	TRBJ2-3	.	TGTGCCACCAGTGATCGCTGGGGACTTTCAGATACGCAGTATTTT	CATSDRWGLSDTQYF
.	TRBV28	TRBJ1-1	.	TGTGCCAGCAAACAGGGCGTCACTGAAGCTTTCTTT	CASKQGVTEAFF
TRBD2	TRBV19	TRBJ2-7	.	TGTGCCAGCCAGGAGGTAGCGGGAGAATACGAGCAGTACTTC	CASQEVAGEYEQYF